The 23 T cell receptor beta chains listed next were all sequenced from one sample in a study of PD-L1 blockade in urothelial cancer. Stated time point: peripheral blood 6 weeks after treatment start. Sequencing used immunoSEQ multiplex PCR; TCRdb keeps in-frame clones, though not all of them. The sample includes some 51,000 clones, approximately 90% seen only once; the top ten take approximately 2.5%. Sample: PBMCs, taken around atezolizumab (anti-PD-L1) treatment. These receptors all come from a man between 60 and 75 years old with urothelial cancer.

The rearrangement links TRBV5-4 to TRBJ1-1, with D maybe TRBD1 (6 bases). CDR1 SGHNT and CDR2 YYREEE come from the germline V gene (reference sequence). The CDR3 length is 15 residues. Trimming pared 0 bases from V and 3 bases from J, leaving 12 bases between. The CDR3 is CASSLVVGADTEAFF. CDR3 coding DNA: TGTGCCAGCAGCTTGGTTGTGGGGGCGGACACTGAAGCTTTCTTT.

The V call is TRBV30, the J call TRBJ1-1; tentatively, D is TRBD1 (5 bases). The CDR3 consists of 14 residues. Germline V gene data show CDR1 as GTSNPN and CDR2 as SVGIG (reference sequence). V was trimmed by 4 bases and J by 4 bases, leaving 16 bases between them. CDR3 protein: CAWTDPGKGTEAFF. The CDR3 coding sequence is TGTGCCTGGACCGACCCAGGGAAGGGCACTGAAGCTTTCTTT.

The chain carries TRBV7-9 and TRBJ2-7; 10 nucleotides align to TRBD1. J gave up 1 base and V 5 bases, and 5 bases lay outside the gene matches. The CDR3 runs 15 residues. In germline, CDR1 is SEHNR, CDR2 FQNEAQ (reference sequence). The CDR3 nucleotides read TGTGCCAGCAGCCCAGGACAGGGGGTTTCCTACGAGCAGTACTTC. It yields the protein CASSPGQGVSYEQYF.

The rearrangement uses TRBV2 and TRBJ1-5; tentatively, D is TRBD1 (5 bases). CDR3 length equals 18 residues. The V end lost 3 bases, the J end lost 3 bases, and 21 bases lay between the germline ends. Germline V gives CDR1 SNHLY, CDR2 FYNNEI. The CDR3 is CASSEGGRAAVVNQPQHF. In nucleotides, the CDR3 is TGTGCCAGCAGTGAGGGGGGTCGAGCGGCAGTAGTCAATCAGCCCCAGCATTTT.

V gene TRBV13 combines with J gene TRBJ2-1, with 9 bases identical to TRBD2. Trimming at V came to 5 bases and at J to 9 bases, leaving 17 bases not matched to a gene. This CDR3 comprises 17 residues. The germline V gene encodes CDR1 PRHDT and CDR2 FYEKMQ (reference sequence). CDR3 residues: CASSPLQLAGATGEQFF. CDR3 DNA sequence: TGTGCCAGCAGCCCACTACAACTAGCGGGTGCCACAGGTGAGCAGTTCTTC.

The chain uses TRBV7-2 and TRBJ2-1; 15 nucleotides agree with TRBD2. The CDR3 consists of 17 residues. The trim removed 4 bases at V and 7 bases at J, leaving 8 bases unmatched. From germline, CDR1 is SGHTA and CDR2 FQGNSA. The CDR3: CASSSNTGTSGRNEQFF. The DNA of the CDR3 is TGTGCCAGCAGCTCCAATACCGGGACTAGCGGGAGGAATGAGCAGTTCTTC.

This rearrangement joins TRBV5-1 to TRBJ2-2; TRBD1 is a possible D gene (6 bases). The V end was cut by 4 bases, the J end by 7 bases, with 17 bases between. CDR3 length: 15 residues. Per germline, CDR1 SGHRS and CDR2 YFSETQ. In nucleotides, the CDR3 is TGCGCCAGCAGCCCCCTTGATCAGGGGAGCGGGGAGCTGTTTTTT. Protein: CASSPLDQGSGELFF.

CDR3 loop: CASSDFQETQYF. In DNA form, the CDR3 reads TGTGCCAGCAGTGACTTCCAAGAGACCCAGTACTTC. The V and J genes are TRBV27 and TRBJ2-5, with no clear D. Germline CDR1 MNHEY, CDR2 SMNVEV (reference sequence). Trimming stripped 5 bases from V and 1 base from J, with 5 bases between. The CDR3 runs 12 residues.

This sequence joins TRBV11-2 and TRBJ2-3, with 7 bases that match TRBD1. Germline CDR1 is SGHAT and CDR2 is FQNNGV. V shed 5 bases and J 5 bases; nucleotides not matched to a gene: 1. The CDR3 has 12 amino acids. The CDR3 DNA reads TGTGCCAGCAGCCGGGACAGAGATACGCAGTATTTT. This gives the protein CASSRDRDTQYF.

This chain connects TRBV5-1 to TRBJ2-4; a weak D match, TRBD2 (6 bases). There are 13 residues in the CDR3. The germline V and J ends were trimmed by 0 bases and 10 bases, with 11 bases remaining between them. Germline CDR1 reads SGHRS; CDR2 reads YFSETQ. This CDR3 is CASSLEAGQIQYF. The CDR3 DNA follows: TGCGCCAGCAGCTTGGAAGCGGGCCAAATTCAGTACTTC.

The J gene is TRBJ1-4, the V gene TRBV5-8; D gene unclear. Per the germline V gene, CDR1 is SGHTS and CDR2 is YDEGEE. CDR3 length equals 15 residues. The V end was cut by 5 bases, the J end by 0 bases, with 11 bases between. The chain's CDR3 is CASSFRTATNEKLFF. The CDR3 coding sequence is TGTGCCAGCAGTTTTAGGACTGCAACTAATGAAAAACTGTTTTTT.

V gene TRBV18 combines with J gene TRBJ1-4; D remains unclear. Germline V CDR1 and CDR2: KGHSH, LQKENI. The CDR3 loop spans 13 amino acids. Trimming pared 6 bases from V and 5 bases from J, leaving 10 bases between. The CDR3 region has the DNA TGTGCCAGCTCTTCAGGCCTAAATGAAAAACTGTTTTTT. Translated, it gives CASSSGLNEKLFF.

The chain uses TRBV7-2 and TRBJ1-1; D is unclear. CDR3 length equals 13 residues. V was trimmed by 4 bases and J by 3 bases, leaving 9 bases between them. Germline CDR1 reads SGHTA; CDR2 reads FQGNSA. As DNA, the CDR3 is TGTGCCAGCAGCTCTAGGCCTGACACTGAAGCTTTCTTT. Translation gives CASSSRPDTEAFF.

The CDR3 region is CASSLGDGETQYF. Here the CDR3 DNA reads TGCGCCAGCAGCTTGGGAGACGGGGAGACCCAGTACTTC. This chain joins TRBV5-1 and TRBJ2-5; D unclear. This CDR3 has 13 amino acids. In germline, CDR1 is SGHRS, CDR2 YFSETQ. V lost 0 bases to trimming and J lost 5 bases, with 8 bases between them.

The V and J genes are TRBV20-1 and TRBJ1-1, with TRBD1 as a possible D gene (5 bases). The ends were cut back, 5 bases at V and 3 bases at J, with 7 bases in the middle. The germline gives CDR1 DFQATT, CDR2 SNEGSKA (reference sequence). The CDR3 has 11 residues. DNA of the CDR3: TGCAGTGCTGACAGATACACTGAAGCTTTCTTT. It translates to CSADRYTEAFF.

The DNA of the CDR3 is TGTGCCAGCGCGGACAGGGGGCAAACAGATACGCAGTATTTT. Encoded protein: CASADRGQTDTQYF. The chain employs TRBV19 and TRBJ2-3, with TRBD1 identical over 11 bases. Germline assignment: CDR1 LNHDA and CDR2 SQIVND (reference sequence). The V segment lost 9 bases and the J segment 3 bases; nucleotides outside the gene matches: 5. This CDR3 has 14 residues.

The chain has TRBV29-1 and TRBJ2-1; TRBD2 aligns across 12 bases. J lost 5 bases, V lost 4 bases, and 3 bases had no gene match. The CDR3 totals 14 residues. CDR1 SQVTM and CDR2 ANQGSEA come from the germline V gene. This CDR3 is CSVVGLAGNNEQFF. In DNA, the CDR3 is TGCAGCGTTGTAGGACTAGCGGGGAACAATGAGCAGTTCTTC.

The V call is TRBV5-1, the J call TRBJ2-7, with 7 positions matching TRBD1. CDR1 SGHRS and CDR2 YFSETQ come from the germline V gene. The CDR3 extends over 13 amino acids. After removal of 5 bases from V and 3 bases from J, the junction contained 5 bases not matched to a gene. In DNA, the CDR3 is TGCGCCAGCAGGTGGCCAGGGGGCTACGAGCAGTACTTC. Translation: CASRWPGGYEQYF.

The chain links TRBV28 to TRBJ1-2; the D is unclear. CDR1 is MDHEN and CDR2 is SYDVKM in the germline V gene. With 3 bases removed from V and 4 bases from J, the gap between germline ends came to 12 bases. The CDR3 sequence is 14 residues long. CDR3 bases: TGTGCCAGCAGTTTCAGTTCGGCTAGCTATGGCTACACCTTC. Translation: CASSFSSASYGYTF.

The chain employs TRBV7-2 and TRBJ2-1; 14 nucleotides line up with TRBD2. The CDR3 length is 15 residues. With V trimmed by 4 bases and J by 8 bases, 4 bases remained unmatched. The germline V gene has CDR1 SGHTA and CDR2 FQGNSA. For the CDR3, the DNA is TGTGCCAGCAGCTGGACTAGCGGGAGGATCTATGAGCAGTTCTTC. As protein: CASSWTSGRIYEQFF.

V is TRBV19 and J is TRBJ2-7, with no clear D. Trimming removed 3 bases at V and 1 base at J, with 10 bases between. CDR1 and CDR2 (germline): LNHDA, SQIVND (reference sequence). The CDR3 runs 14 residues. The CDR3 nucleotides are TGTGCCAGTAGTATGGCGTTGACATCCTACGAGCAGTACTTC. Translation: CASSMALTSYEQYF.

The chain has TRBV6-5 and TRBJ1-2; tentatively, D is TRBD1 (6 bases). CDR1 is MNHEY and CDR2 is SVGAGI in the germline V gene. V lost 2 bases, J lost 0 bases, and 10 bases lay in between. The CDR3 is 15 amino acids. The CDR3 coding sequence is TGTGCCAGCAGTTACGGACAGTCAGCTAACTATGGCTACACCTTC. This sequence encodes CASSYGQSANYGYTF.

This clone was observed a few times. The chain employs TRBV6-6 and TRBJ2-3, with a possible D match to TRBD2 (7 bases). The CDR3 extends over 12 amino acids. Trimming left V 8 bases short and J 4 bases short, with 10 bases between. CDR1 and CDR2 from the germline V gene are MNHNY and SVGAGI (reference sequence). Written as DNA, the CDR3 is TGTGCCAGCGGGGGGGCCCCAGATACGCAGTATTTT. This encodes CASGGAPDTQYF.